This T cell receptor beta chain was recorded in a study of OX40 agonist ivuxolimab in advanced cancers. Findings and limits, study-wide: The antigen specificity of the peripheral T cells (those that were expanded) was not determined. Dosing at 0.1 to 3.0 mg/kg was accompanied by clonal expansion of CD4+ and CD8+ blood T cells by week 6.

This table comes from immunoSEQ multiplex PCR, and its TCRdb copy is limited to in-frame clones, with some not included. The table lists tens of thousands of clones, around 90% of them singletons. In regard to this clone: Its antigen is undetermined.

The sampling schedule covered blood at baseline, cycle 4 day 1, and cycle 7 day 1. CDR1 LNHDA and CDR2 SQIVND come from the germline V gene (reference sequence). CDR3 length: 16 amino acids. After removal of 5 bases from V and 4 bases from J, the junction contained 10 bases not matched to a gene. This chain links TRBV19 with TRBJ1-2; 10 bases are a match to TRBD1. This receptor was obtained from an adult with an advanced solid tumor such as melanoma, head and neck, liver or kidney cancer. Here the sequenced sample was CD4+ or CD8+ T cells sorted from blood, taken in a trial of the OX40 agonist ivuxolimab. As DNA, the CDR3 is TGTGCCAGTAGTCCTTTGGACAGGGGGAAGGGCTATGGCTACACCTTC. The encoded protein is CASSPLDRGKGYGYTF.